This TCR beta chain was sequenced during a study of T cell responses to AZD1222 COVID-19 vaccine. Findings of the study overall: Targets within unmutated variant regions were reportedly found for nearly half of spike-specific TCRs. After two AZD1222 doses, spike-specific TCR breadth and depth rose versus day 0. Clonal diversity may have been underestimated, and the donors were mostly white British, with more females than males.

About this clone itself: Its antigen remains unknown.

Germline CDR1 MDHEN, CDR2 SYDVKM. The CDR3 consists of 15 residues. The junction had 5 bases not matched to a gene; V was cut back by 5 bases and J by 1 base. Only in-frame clones appear in the TCRdb table, and some are missing; sequencing was by immunoSEQ multiplex PCR. In the table there are 190,000 or so clones, 80% to 95% of which are singletons. Researchers grouped second doses given at about 4 or about 12 weeks into one pool. The chain carries TRBV28 and TRBJ2-5; 9 bases match TRBD2. The sample consisted of peripheral blood, taken 28 days after the second AZD1222 dose. The TCR originated in an adult who received the AZD1222 COVID-19 vaccine. In nucleotides, the CDR3 is TGTGCCAGCAGTGCTCTAGCGGGGTTCCAAGAGACCCAGTACTTC. Protein product: CASSALAGFQETQYF. Full variable domain (outside the CDR3, taken from reference TRBV28 and TRBJ2-5): DVKVTQSSRYLVKRTGEKVFLECVQDMDHENMFWYRQDPGLGLRLIYFSYDVKMKEKGDIPEGYSVSREKKERFSLILESASTNQTSMYLCASSALAGFQETQYFGPGTRLLVL.